Following are 20 T cell receptor beta chains from one sample sequenced in a study of glioma-infiltrating T cells. The iRepertoire nested amplicon-rescue multiplex PCR amplified TCR alpha and beta CDR3s from RNA. TCRdb re-called the multiplex PCR reads through MiXCR, storing one row per CDR3 protein. The table shows around 130,000 distinct CDR3 sequences, with around a quarter occurring only once. Material: glioma tissue, nonneoplastic brain tissue, or PBMCs (not recorded which). The receptors were sampled from a human donor with low-grade glioma or glioblastoma, undergoing nonglioma brain surgery, or in good health (not recorded which).

The chain joins TRBV20-1 to TRBJ2-1, with no clear D. The germline gives CDR1 DFQATT, CDR2 SNEGSKA (reference sequence). The CDR3 spans 14 residues. Trimming cost V 1 base and J 0 bases, with 7 bases left between them. DNA for the CDR3: TGCAGTGCTAGAGTAGGTATCTCCTACAATGAGCAGTTCTTC. Translated: CSARVGISYNEQFF.

The chain has TRBV6-2 or TRBV6-3 and TRBJ2-7; 14 bases fit TRBD2. The trim removed 6 bases at V and 4 bases at J, leaving 20 bases unmatched. The CDR3 sequence is 20 residues long. Germline V lookup: CDR1 MNHEY, CDR2 SVGEGT. The CDR3 protein is CASSQKTGLAGAGRRYEQYV. As DNA, the CDR3 is TGTGCCAGCAGCCAAAAAACGGGACTAGCGGGGGCCGGGAGGAGGTACGAGCAGTACGTC.

This rearrangement joins TRBV20-1 to TRBJ1-4, with a possible D match to TRBD1 (5 bases). The CDR3 runs to 15 residues. CDR1 and CDR2 from the germline V gene are DFQATT and SNEGSKA (reference sequence). V lost 4 bases, J lost 4 bases, and 16 bases lay in between. DNA for the CDR3: TGCAGTGCTATCCCCCCGGGGGGTTTTAATGAAAAACTGTTTTTT. Its protein is CSAIPPGGFNEKLFF.

This clonotype was recorded only once. The chain recombines TRBV7-9 with TRBJ2-5; D gene ambiguous. The CDR3 contains 13 residues. The V gene lost 2 bases and the J gene lost 4 bases, with 8 bases spanning the gap. Germline CDR1 SEHNR, CDR2 FQNEAQ (reference sequence). CDR3 sequence reads: CASSLSVRETQYF. The CDR3 DNA sequence: TGTGCCAGCAGCTTATCAGTGCGAGAGACCCAGTACTTC.

A word on this clonotype: Being one base from a much bigger clone, this may be a read error. V is TRBV6-1 and J is TRBJ1-1; D is unclear. Germline loops: CDR1 MNHNS, CDR2 SASEGT. The CDR3 has 14 amino acids. The CDR3 sequence is CASSDPGGRTGAFF. The CDR3 DNA reads TGTGCCAGCAGTGATCCAGGAGGCAGAACTGGAGCTTTCTTT.

CDR3 residues: CSARDPAENSYEQYV. In DNA form, the CDR3 reads TGCAGTGCTAGAGATCCGGCAGAGAACTCCTACGAGCAGTACGTC. The chain combines TRBV20-1 with TRBJ2-7; no reliable D call. The CDR3 loop spans 15 amino acids. The germline V gene encodes CDR1 DFQATT and CDR2 SNEGSKA (reference sequence). The V and J ends lost 0 bases and 0 bases respectively, with 12 bases between them.

This clonotype was counted between two and nine times. The chain joins TRBV20-1 to TRBJ2-7, with 7 bases fitting TRBD2. Germline loops: CDR1 DFQATT, CDR2 SNEGSKA (reference sequence). Trimming cost V 0 bases and J 6 bases; bases outside gene matches: 8. CDR3 length: 14 amino acids. The CDR3 region is CSARDPGGYGEQYV. The CDR3 region has the DNA TGCAGTGCTAGAGACCCGGGGGGTTACGGCGAGCAGTACGTC.

On this clonotype: This could be a read error, since a much larger clone is one nucleotide away. V is TRBV6-1 and J is TRBJ1-6; possible D gene TRBD1, 5 bases. The CDR3 consists of 13 residues. V gave up 6 bases and J gave up 4 bases, with 7 bases separating them. CDR1 is MNHNS and CDR2 is SASEGT in the germline V gene. This chain's CDR3 is CASSGHYNSPLHF. The CDR3 region has the DNA TGTGCCAGCAGCGGACATTATAATTCACCCCTCCACTTT.

This clonotype was found a few times. The chain employs TRBV18 and TRBJ1-6; D is possibly TRBD1 (5 bases). This CDR3 has 14 amino acids. The V gene's germline CDR1 is KGHSH and CDR2 LQKENI. V was shortened by 3 bases and J by 6 bases, with 9 bases between the two germline ends. The CDR3 DNA is TGTGCCAGCTCACCGGACATCGGTAATTCACCCCTCCACTTT. Its protein product is CASSPDIGNSPLHF.

This clonotype was detected ten times or more. V is TRBV6-1 and J is TRBJ2-3; the match to TRBD2 covers 11 bases. J was trimmed by 1 base and V by 8 bases; bases with no gene match: 8. CDR1 and CDR2 (germline): MNHNS, SASEGT. The CDR3 length is 16 residues. CDR3 DNA sequence: TGTGCCAGCCTGCCAATACTAGCGGGGGGCACAGATACGCAGTATTTT. Amino acids: CASLPILAGGTDTQYF.

The rearrangement uses TRBV20-1 and TRBJ1-2, with D unclear. CDR3 size: 16 residues. Germline CDR1 and CDR2: DFQATT and SNEGSKA (reference sequence). With 1 base removed from V and 4 bases from J, the gap between germline ends came to 19 bases. CDR3 coding DNA: TGCAGTGCTAGAGTTGGGGAGTCCCAGGTCGTCTATGGCTACACCTTC. Translation: CSARVGESQVVYGYTF.

V usage is TRBV20-1 and J usage is TRBJ2-1, with D tentatively TRBD2 (6 bases). CDR3 length: 16 amino acids. CDR1 DFQATT and CDR2 SNEGSKA come from the germline V gene (reference sequence). The V and J ends lost 6 bases and 6 bases respectively, with 24 bases between them. The CDR3: CSAGRLRGRQPNEQFF. The CDR3 nucleotides are TGCAGTGCCGGGAGATTGAGGGGACGACAACCCAATGAGCAGTTCTTC.

The chain uses TRBV3-1 and TRBJ1-1; D is undetermined. This CDR3 contains 14 residues. The V and J ends lost 4 bases and 0 bases respectively, with 9 bases between them. Looked up from germline, CDR1 is LGHDT and CDR2 is YNNKEL (reference sequence). CDR3 in amino acids: CASSPEGLNTEAFF. In DNA, the CDR3 is TGTGCCAGCAGCCCGGAGGGATTGAACACTGAAGCTTTCTTT.

The rearrangement links TRBV7-9 to TRBJ1-1; TRBD1 aligns across 7 bases. CDR3 length equals 14 residues. Unmatched junction bases numbered 4, after V lost 4 bases and J lost 2 bases. Germline V lookup: CDR1 SEHNR, CDR2 FQNEAQ (reference sequence). CDR3 sequence reads: CASSSRDSNTEAFF. The CDR3 DNA reads TGTGCCAGCAGCTCCCGGGACAGTAACACTGAAGCTTTCTTT.

In this sample, this clonotype turned up many times. V and J are TRBV2 and TRBJ1-5; 9 nucleotides agree with TRBD1. CDR1 is SNHLY and CDR2 is FYNNEI in the germline V gene. The CDR3 loop spans 14 amino acids. The junction had 4 bases not matched to a gene; V was cut back by 6 bases and J by 4 bases. CDR3 protein: CASREGQGNQPQHF. The CDR3 DNA reads TGTGCCAGCAGGGAGGGACAGGGTAATCAGCCCCAGCATTTT. Looking up the rest from reference TRBV2 and TRBJ1-5 gives the full variable domain: EPEVTQTPSHQVTQMGQEVILRCVPISNHLYFYWYRQILGQKVEFLVSFYNNEISEKSEIFDDQFSVERPDGSNFTLKIRSTKLEDSAMYFCASREGQGNQPQHFGDGTRLSIL.

This clonotype was recorded at least ten times. CDR3 DNA sequence: TGTGCCACCAGCAGAGATTCCGTCCTAGCGGGGGCCACAGATACGCAGTATTTT. Translated, it gives CATSRDSVLAGATDTQYF. The chain links TRBV15 to TRBJ2-3; 10 bases line up with TRBD2. J lost 2 bases, V lost 0 bases, and 8 bases had no gene match. This CDR3 is built from 18 residues. CDR1 is LNHNV and CDR2 is YYDKDF in the germline V gene (reference sequence).

The chain links TRBV19 to TRBJ2-7, with a weak D call TRBD2 (6 bases). This CDR3 spans 11 amino acids. Germline-derived CDR1 and CDR2 are LNHDA and SQIVND (reference sequence). Deletions cut 5 bases from V and 5 bases from J, with 7 bases between. CDR3 protein: CASSPGDEQYV. The CDR3, as DNA: TGTGCCAGTAGTCCGGGAGACGAGCAGTACGTC.

The chain is built from TRBV24-1 and TRBJ2-2; 8 bases line up with TRBD1. V was clipped by 2 bases and J by 5 bases; unmatched bases: 6. The CDR3 is 16 residues long. The germline gives CDR1 KGHDR, CDR2 SFDVKD. CDR3 sequence: CATSDSDRGWTGELFF. Written as DNA, the CDR3 is TGTGCCACCAGTGATTCCGACAGGGGTTGGACCGGGGAGCTGTTTTTT.

The rearrangement links TRBV6-2 or TRBV6-3 to TRBJ1-2; D gene unclear. Trimming stripped 6 bases from V and 2 bases from J, with 22 bases between. Germline V gene sequence: CDR1 MNHEY, CDR2 SVGEGT. The CDR3 runs to 17 residues. CDR3 protein: CASSPVRTLAENYGYTF. The CDR3 bases are TGTGCCAGCAGCCCCGTCCGGACTCTTGCTGAGAACTATGGCTACACCTTC.

This clonotype appeared a few times. The chain has TRBV27 and TRBJ1-5, with 9 nucleotides matching TRBD1. Trimming cost V 8 bases and J 4 bases; bases outside gene matches: 6. The CDR3 loop spans 14 amino acids. CDR1 is MNHEY and CDR2 is SMNVEV in the germline V gene (reference sequence). CDR3 sequence: CASRGQGWNQPQHF. The CDR3 DNA reads TGTGCCAGCCGGGGACAGGGTTGGAATCAGCCCCAGCATTTT.